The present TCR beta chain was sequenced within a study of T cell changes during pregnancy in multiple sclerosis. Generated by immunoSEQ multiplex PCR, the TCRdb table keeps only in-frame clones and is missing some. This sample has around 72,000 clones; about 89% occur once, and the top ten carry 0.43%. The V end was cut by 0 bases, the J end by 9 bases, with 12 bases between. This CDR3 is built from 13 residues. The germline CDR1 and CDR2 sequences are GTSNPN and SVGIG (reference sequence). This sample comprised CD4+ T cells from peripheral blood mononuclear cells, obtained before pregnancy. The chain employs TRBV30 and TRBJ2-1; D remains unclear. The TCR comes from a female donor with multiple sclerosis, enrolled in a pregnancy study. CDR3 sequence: CAWSVISYGEQFF. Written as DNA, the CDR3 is TGTGCCTGGAGTGTAATTAGTTATGGTGAGCAGTTCTTC.